This section outlines one T cell receptor beta chain sequence together with its context. This sample is part of a study of control samples from healthy donors and cancer patients. This CDR3 has 15 amino acids. Germline V gene sequence: CDR1 KGHSH, CDR2 LQKENI. The V segment lost 3 bases and the J segment 10 bases; nucleotides outside the gene matches: 9. The assay was immunoSEQ multiplex PCR, and TCRdb's table has in-frame clones only and misses some. This table has some 99,000 clones, 90% appearing once. The source is a human donor in good health. The donor label of this sample is uncertain. The source material was blood. The V and J genes are TRBV18 and TRBJ1-4; 9 bases agree with TRBD1. CDR3 nucleotide sequence: TGTGCCAGCTCACCCCCGGGACAGGGTAATCGAAAACTGTTTTTT. It specifies CASSPPGQGNRKLFF.